This T cell receptor (beta chain) was observed in a study of beta chain features in type 1 diabetes. CDR3 length: 16 amino acids. Trimming took 4 bases from V and 15 from J; bases not matched to a gene: 18. Germline V gene sequence: CDR1 MDHEN, CDR2 SYDVKM. One heparinised draw of blood, averaging approximately 110 mL, came from each donor. Reverse transcription of all isolated RNA meant that expressed TCRB transcripts were sequenced. Data came from immunoSEQ multiplex PCR; TCRdb stores just in-frame clones and leaves some out. The sample lists 500,000 to 800,000 clones; about an eighth were seen once. Overall study results and limits: There was a moderate but significant shortening of TCRB CDR3s in all four CD4+ subsets of Type 1 diabetes patients. Cells that show high TCR expression could be over-represented by cDNA sequencing. Within patients, naive, central memory and Treg TCRB repertoires seemed more similar than within healthy donors.

This clone turned up a few times. The antigen is undetermined. This TCR derives from a man aged 25 to 45 with type 1 diabetes. Sequenced material: naive CD4+ T cells from blood. The chain combines TRBV28 with TRBJ1-6, with 7 bases fitting TRBD1. CDR3 sequence (DNA): TGTGCCAGCAGTTCGATCACAGGGACAGAATGGTCCCTCCTCCACTTT. Protein product: CASSSITGTEWSLLHF.